This TCR beta chain was profiled in a study of beta chain features in type 1 diabetes. Study-level findings and limits: Across patients, naive, central memory and Treg TCRB repertoires exhibited apparently greater similarity than was observed across healthy donors. Type 1 diabetes patients had moderately but significantly shorter TCRB CDR3s in all four CD4+ subsets. Fewer junction insertions and more nucleotide deletions appeared in type 1 diabetes patients.

As regards this clone: Its antigen is not identified.

Sorting with CD45RO/CCR7/CD25/CD127/CD95/CD27 yielded naive, central memory, regulatory and stem-like memory CD4+ cells. All of the isolated RNA was reverse transcribed, so expressed TCRB transcripts were sequenced. Here immunoSEQ multiplex PCR was the method, and the copy in TCRdb shows in-frame clones only, minus some. This sample yields hundreds of thousands of clones, of which 10% to 15% are seen a single time; roughly 0.015% belongs to the top ten. Sequencing was done on a sample of naive CD4+ T cells from blood. The TCR originated in a man between 18 and 29 years old in good health.

The CDR3 DNA follows: TGTGCCAGCAGCTTGGGTAGTGGCATAGAGGAAAACATTCAGTACTTC. It translates to CASSLGSGIEENIQYF. The chain carries TRBV5-4 and TRBJ2-4; D gene ambiguous. The CDR3 is 16 amino acids. Looked up from germline, CDR1 is SGHNT and CDR2 is YYREEE (reference sequence). V was shortened by 0 bases and J by 5 bases, with 15 bases between the two germline ends.